The 25 T cell receptor beta chains in this list originate from one sample, sequenced in a study of identical twins' blood T cells. TCRdb passed the 5' RACE reads through MiXCR, listing each CDR3 protein once. The sample has a few hundred thousand distinct CDR3 sequences; over 25% are singletons. Sequenced input: PBMCs. The receptors come from a woman aged 18-49 years in good health.

Only a few counts were recorded for this clonotype. The rearrangement links TRBV20-1 to TRBJ2-1; a weak D match, TRBD2 (6 bases). Trimming took off 3 bases at V and 5 bases at J, with 11 bases between the two ends. From germline, CDR1 is DFQATT and CDR2 SNEGSKA (reference sequence). The CDR3 consists of 13 residues. The CDR3 nucleotides are TGCAGTGCTAGTGGGGGGACCGACAATGAGCAGTTCTTC. Translating gives CSASGGTDNEQFF.

This clonotype was found a few times. The chain recombines TRBV5-1 with TRBJ2-1; 11 nucleotides match TRBD2. With 3 bases clipped from V and 8 bases from J, the junction kept 7 bases outside the gene matches. CDR1 and CDR2 from the germline V gene are SGHRS and YFSETQ. This CDR3 has 15 amino acids. CDR3 in DNA: TGCGCCAGCAGCTCACTAGCGGGAGTTGGGTATGAGCAGTTCTTC. It codes for CASSSLAGVGYEQFF. Drawing the rest from reference TRBV5-1 and TRBJ2-1, the complete variable domain is KAGVTQTPRYLIKTRGQQVTLSCSPISGHRSVSWYQQTPGQGLQFLFEYFSETQRNKGNFPGRFSGRQFSNSRSEMNVSTLELGDSALYLCASSSLAGVGYEQFFGPGTRLTVL.

This clonotype was counted once. The chain recombines TRBV5-1 with TRBJ2-1; D remains ambiguous. Germline lookup yields CDR1 SGHRS and CDR2 YFSETQ. The CDR3 extends over 12 amino acids. Trimming removed 0 bases at V and 10 bases at J, with 8 bases between. CDR3 nucleotides: TGCGCCAGCAGCTTGGAGGTTTCCGAGCAGTTCTTC. Amino acids: CASSLEVSEQFF. The full variable domain, in which reference TRBV5-1 and TRBJ2-1 provide the parts outside the CDR3, is KAGVTQTPRYLIKTRGQQVTLSCSPISGHRSVSWYQQTPGQGLQFLFEYFSETQRNKGNFPGRFSGRQFSNSRSEMNVSTLELGDSALYLCASSLEVSEQFFGPGTRLTVL.

The chain carries TRBV5-6 and TRBJ1-4; 12 bases map to TRBD1. The germline CDR1 and CDR2 sequences are SGHDT and YYEEEE. CDR3 size: 15 residues. The ends lost 2 bases at V and 7 bases at J; junction bases unmatched: 3. CDR3 coding DNA: TGTGCCAGCAGCTTTCCGGGACAGGGGGCTGAAAAACTGTTTTTT. Translating it yields CASSFPGQGAEKLFF. Full variable domain (rest looked up from reference TRBV5-6 and TRBJ1-4): DAGVTQSPTHLIKTRGQQVTLRCSPKSGHDTVSWYQQALGQGPQFIFQYYEEEERQRGNFPDRFSGHQFPNYSSELNVNALLLGDSALYLCASSFPGQGAEKLFFGSGTQLSVL.

The chain joins TRBV6-6 to TRBJ2-2, with 8 bases matching TRBD1. CDR3 length: 13 amino acids. J was trimmed by 2 bases and V by 9 bases; bases with no gene match: 2. The germline V gene encodes CDR1 MNHNY and CDR2 SVGAGI (reference sequence). CDR3 sequence reads: CASQGANTGELFF. The CDR3 bases are TGTGCCAGTCAGGGGGCAAACACCGGGGAGCTGTTTTTT.

This clonotype was seen a handful of times. J is TRBJ1-2 and V is TRBV18; D not resolved. The CDR3 runs 14 residues. CDR1 is KGHSH, CDR2 LQKENI, per germline. V lost 2 bases and J 4 bases, leaving 11 bases between the germline ends. The CDR3 sequence is CASSPGTAGYGYTF. As DNA, the CDR3 is TGTGCCAGCTCACCAGGAACCGCGGGCTATGGCTACACCTTC.

This clonotype was picked up many times. The CDR3 region is CASSYGTATEAFF. The CDR3 bases are TGTGCCAGCAGTTACGGGACAGCCACTGAAGCTTTCTTT. The V call is TRBV6-5, the J call TRBJ1-1, with TRBD1 identical over 7 bases. Trimming cost V 2 bases and J 4 bases; bases outside gene matches: 1. The germline V gene encodes CDR1 MNHEY and CDR2 SVGAGI. CDR3 length: 13 amino acids.

The chain is built from TRBV5-5 and TRBJ1-1; D is uncertain. Deletions cut 0 bases from V and 3 bases from J, with 6 bases between. CDR3 length: 13 amino acids. Germline values: CDR1 SGHKS, CDR2 YYEKEE (reference sequence). Written as DNA, the CDR3 is TGTGCCAGCAGCTTGGCAGAATACACTGAAGCTTTCTTT. Its protein product is CASSLAEYTEAFF. The full variable domain, completed using reference TRBV5-5 and TRBJ1-1, is DAGVTQSPTHLIKTRGQQVTLRCSPISGHKSVSWYQQVLGQGPQFIFQYYEKEERGRGNFPDRFSARQFPNYSSELNVNALLLGDSALYLCASSLAEYTEAFFGQGTRLTVV.

This clonotype has just one count. The chain uses TRBV11-2 and TRBJ2-3; 8 positions agree with TRBD2. The CDR3 spans 16 residues. Germline V gene lookup returns CDR1 SGHAT and CDR2 FQNNGV. The V gene end was trimmed by 4 bases and the J gene end by 2 bases; junction bases not matched to a gene: 8. CDR3 protein: CASSSTLAAFTDTQYF. CDR3 in DNA: TGTGCCAGCAGCTCCACACTAGCGGCATTCACAGATACGCAGTATTTT.

This clonotype was seen a handful of times. The CDR3 sequence is CSGQLITGELFF. CDR3 nucleotides: TGCAGCGGCCAGCTGATCACCGGGGAGCTGTTTTTT. The chain has TRBV29-1 and TRBJ2-2; no definite D call. The germline V gene encodes CDR1 SQVTM and CDR2 ANQGSEA. CDR3 size: 12 residues. The germline V and J ends were trimmed by 7 bases and 4 bases, with 10 bases remaining between them.

The chain uses TRBV11-2 and TRBJ2-1; a possible D gene is TRBD2 (5 bases). Germline V gene sequence: CDR1 SGHAT, CDR2 FQNNGV. The V and J ends lost 5 bases and 0 bases respectively, with 14 bases between them. The CDR3 loop spans 16 amino acids. CDR3 DNA sequence: TGTGCCAGCAGCCTAGGTATAGGGAGCTCCTACAATGAGCAGTTCTTC. Translation: CASSLGIGSSYNEQFF.

The rearrangement links TRBV20-1 to TRBJ2-2; the D gene is possibly TRBD1 (6 bases). Germline V gene data show CDR1 as DFQATT and CDR2 as SNEGSKA (reference sequence). V was trimmed by 1 base and J by 7 bases, leaving 13 bases between them. The CDR3 spans 14 residues. The CDR3 coding sequence is TGCAGTGCTAGAGCCTATGACAGGAGCGGGGAGCTGTTTTTT. Protein sequence: CSARAYDRSGELFF.

This clonotype was counted a few times. The chain has TRBV6-6 and TRBJ1-2, with TRBD1 as a possible D gene (6 bases). V was clipped by 6 bases and J by 4 bases, with 24 bases between them. The CDR3 totals 17 residues. Looked up from germline, CDR1 is MNHNY and CDR2 is SVGAGI (reference sequence). The CDR3 reads CASRHTGSFGVFYGYTF. The CDR3 region has the DNA TGTGCCAGCAGACACACAGGGAGTTTCGGGGTTTTCTATGGCTACACCTTC.

This clonotype was counted at least ten times. The genes are TRBV11-2 and TRBJ2-3, with D perhaps TRBD1 (6 bases). V was cut by 1 base and J by 0 bases, with 8 bases left in between. Germline CDR1 is SGHAT and CDR2 is FQNNGV. This CDR3 comprises 15 residues. CDR3 sequence (DNA): TGTGCCAGCAGCTTAGTTGGGGGCAGCACAGATACGCAGTATTTT. Translated: CASSLVGGSTDTQYF.

This clonotype has more than one count but fewer than ten. This chain's CDR3 is CAISSGQGDTQPQHF. The CDR3 nucleotides are TGTGCCATCAGCTCCGGACAGGGGGACACTCAGCCCCAGCATTTT. The rearrangement joins TRBV10-3 to TRBJ1-5; 10 bases are a match to TRBD1. The germline V gene has CDR1 ENHRY and CDR2 SYGVKD. V trimming: 6 bases; J trimming: 6 bases; junction bases outside the gene matches: 8. This CDR3 has 15 amino acids.

The table lists this clonotype with many counts. V is TRBV10-2 and J is TRBJ2-2, with D possibly matching TRBD1 (5 bases). V lost 2 bases and J 3 bases, leaving 10 bases between the germline ends. The length of the CDR3 is 15 residues. Germline V gene data show CDR1 as WSHSY and CDR2 as SAAADI. The CDR3 here is CASSEDSTHTGELFF. CDR3 DNA sequence: TGCGCCAGCAGTGAGGACAGTACCCACACCGGGGAGCTGTTTTTT.

A few counts support this clonotype. The CDR3 protein is CASSRGSSWEQYF. The CDR3 coding sequence is TGTGCCAGCAGCAGAGGGTCGTCCTGGGAGCAGTACTTC. The rearrangement links TRBV13 to TRBJ2-7; D is perhaps TRBD2 (5 bases). This CDR3 spans 13 amino acids. Germline loops: CDR1 PRHDT, CDR2 FYEKMQ (reference sequence). With 5 bases removed from V and 7 bases from J, the gap between germline ends came to 15 bases.

This chain uses TRBV11-3 with TRBJ2-1; the D gene is possibly TRBD2 (5 bases). CDR1 and CDR2 (germline): SGHNT, YENEEA. CDR3 length: 14 amino acids. The V gene lost 4 bases and the J gene lost 3 bases, with 10 bases spanning the gap. The CDR3 DNA reads TGTGCCAGCAGCTACGGGATTAACTACAATGAGCAGTTCTTC. Protein sequence: CASSYGINYNEQFF.

This clonotype was detected a few times. V usage is TRBV10-3 and J usage is TRBJ1-1; TRBD1 might be the D (6 bases). Germline assignment: CDR1 ENHRY and CDR2 SYGVKD. V lost 11 bases and J 2 bases, leaving 15 bases between the germline ends. CDR3 length: 13 residues. CDR3: CAARGGTNTEAFF. CDR3 nucleotide sequence: TGTGCCGCTCGGGGGGGCACTAACACTGAAGCTTTCTTT.

Ten or more counts support this clonotype. The rearrangement joins TRBV7-2 to TRBJ2-3, with TRBD2 identical over 9 bases. The V and J ends lost 3 bases and 6 bases, in that order; junction bases with no gene match: 1. The germline CDR1 and CDR2 sequences are SGHTA and FQGNSA. The CDR3 is 13 amino acids. CDR3 sequence reads: CASSFGLADTQYF. CDR3 DNA sequence: TGTGCCAGCAGCTTCGGACTAGCGGATACGCAGTATTTT. The entire variable domain, with the rest obtained from reference TRBV7-2 and TRBJ2-3, is as follows: GAGVSQSPSNKVTEKGKDVELRCDPISGHTALYWYRQSLGQGLEFLIYFQGNSAPDKSGLPSDRFSAERTGGSVSTLTIQRTQQEDSAVYLCASSFGLADTQYFGPGTRLTVL.

This sequence joins TRBV6-5 and TRBJ1-2, with TRBD1 matching over 7 bases. After removal of 7 bases from V and 7 bases from J, the junction contained 12 bases not matched to a gene. This CDR3 contains 14 residues. Germline CDR1 reads MNHEY; CDR2 reads SVGAGI. In DNA form, the CDR3 reads TGTGCCAGCAATCTGAGGGGGCGCGTCGTTGGCTACACCTTC. It specifies CASNLRGRVVGYTF.

The table lists this clonotype with a few counts. This CDR3 is CASSSNEGQHSYEQYF. The CDR3 bases are TGTGCCAGCAGCTCAAACGAGGGACAGCACTCCTACGAGCAGTACTTC. V gene TRBV7-9 combines with J gene TRBJ2-7; 7 positions match TRBD1. The junction had 9 bases not matched to a gene; V was cut back by 4 bases and J by 0 bases. The CDR3 loop spans 16 amino acids. Per germline, CDR1 SEHNR and CDR2 FQNEAQ (reference sequence).

The chain joins TRBV12-3 or TRBV12-4 to TRBJ1-1, with D unresolved. Trimming took off 7 bases at V and 0 bases at J, with 12 bases between the two ends. The CDR3 length is 14 residues. The CDR3 coding sequence is TGTGCCAGCATCCTGACGGGCGTGAACACTGAAGCTTTCTTT. Translating gives CASILTGVNTEAFF.

The CDR3 DNA reads as TGTGCCAGCACCAGGGGGAATTACAATGAGCAGTTCTTC. Translated: CASTRGNYNEQFF. The gene calls are TRBV12-3 or TRBV12-4 and TRBJ2-1, with 7 bases identical to TRBD1. This CDR3 region has 13 residues. V shed 7 bases and J 4 bases; nucleotides not matched to a gene: 4.

The DNA for the CDR3 is TGTGCCAGCAGCCTTTATAGTAGCACTGAAGCTTTCTTT. This translates into CASSLYSSTEAFF. The chain couples TRBV14 to TRBJ1-1; no clear D. V shed 4 bases and J shed 4 bases, with 10 bases lying between them. CDR3 length equals 13 residues. Germline lookup yields CDR1 SGHDN and CDR2 FVKESK.